The 27 T cell receptor beta chains in this list originate from one sample, sequenced in a study of blood T cell repertoires in COVID-19. Libraries were prepared by immunoSEQ multiplex PCR; TCRdb keeps only in-frame clonotypes and omits some of them. The sample has 80,000 to 100,000 clones; roughly 80% are singletons. The sequenced sample consisted of peripheral blood. The receptor set was obtained from a human donor in a cohort sampled during active COVID-19.

The CDR3 reads CASSLGQGYEKLFF. The CDR3, as DNA: TGCGCCAGCAGCTTGGGACAGGGATATGAAAAACTGTTTTTT. The chain uses TRBV5-1 and TRBJ1-4; 7 bases agree with TRBD1. CDR3 size: 14 residues. CDR1 and CDR2 (germline): SGHRS, YFSETQ. Trimming took 0 bases from V and 6 from J; bases not matched to a gene: 2.

This chain connects TRBV9 to TRBJ1-3; maybe TRBD1 (6 bases). V gave up 0 bases and J gave up 3 bases, with 10 bases separating them. Germline V lookup: CDR1 SGDLS, CDR2 YYNGEE. This CDR3 contains 15 residues. CDR3 residues: CASSVDGGYGNTIYF. Here the CDR3 DNA reads TGTGCCAGCAGCGTAGATGGGGGCTATGGAAACACCATATATTTT.

The chain recombines TRBV7-9 with TRBJ2-5, with TRBD2 matching over 7 bases. Trimming cost V 1 base and J 8 bases; bases outside gene matches: 10. CDR3 length: 15 residues. Germline V CDR1 and CDR2: SEHNR, FQNEAQ (reference sequence). Written as DNA, the CDR3 is TGTGCCAGCAGCTTAGTATTCGGGGGGTTGGATACCCAGTACTTC. As protein: CASSLVFGGLDTQYF.

Only one count was recorded for this clone. The chain is built from TRBV28 and TRBJ1-3, with D maybe TRBD1 (5 bases). The germline CDR1 and CDR2 sequences are MDHEN and SYDVKM. The CDR3 is 13 amino acids. CDR3 loop: CATQGYSGNTIYF. The CDR3 DNA sequence: TGTGCTACGCAGGGATACTCTGGAAACACCATATATTTT.

This clone was observed a few times. The CDR3 nucleotides read TGTGCCAGCAGCTTTGACAGGGAGAATGAAGCTTTCTTT. This gives the protein CASSFDRENEAFF. This chain joins TRBV7-3 and TRBJ1-1, with 7 positions matching TRBD1. Germline V lookup: CDR1 SGHTA, CDR2 FQGTGA. The CDR3 sequence is 13 residues long. V lost 3 bases and J lost 7; bases outside the gene matches: 5.

The V call is TRBV12-3 or TRBV12-4, the J call TRBJ2-1; D possibly corresponds to TRBD2 (5 bases). V was pared by 6 bases and J by 9 bases, with 12 bases between. The CDR3 covers 12 residues. This CDR3 is CASRPTRSEQFF. CDR3 in DNA: TGTGCCAGCAGGCCAACTAGAAGTGAGCAGTTCTTC.

Of note for this clone: A junction boundary mismatches the germline segment, possibly from a read error. The rearrangement uses TRBV3-1 (or the pseudogene TRBV3-2) and TRBJ2-7, with TRBD1 matching over 8 bases. Germline CDR1 is LGHDT and CDR2 is YNNKEL (reference sequence). CDR3 length: 17 amino acids. CDR3 DNA sequence: TGTGCCAGCAGCCAAACCTCACAGGGGGGTCTTTCCGGGACTCCCAACTTC. It codes for CASSQTSQGGLSGTPNF.

In this sample, this clone turned up once. The chain uses TRBV6-5 and TRBJ2-5, with D maybe TRBD1 (5 bases). CDR3 size: 14 residues. Trimming stripped 5 bases from V and 4 bases from J, with 14 bases between. CDR1 is MNHEY, CDR2 SVGAGI, per germline. The CDR3 spells CASSPPWGPETQYF. The CDR3 DNA reads TGTGCCAGCAGTCCTCCTTGGGGCCCAGAGACCCAGTACTTC.

This chain links TRBV2 with TRBJ1-2, with a weak D call TRBD1 (5 bases). V lost 6 bases, J lost 3 bases, and 11 bases lay in between. This CDR3 spans 13 amino acids. Germline CDR1 is SNHLY and CDR2 is FYNNEI. The CDR3 here is CASSRGRDYGYTF. CDR3 nucleotide sequence: TGTGCCAGCAGCCGCGGCAGGGACTATGGCTACACCTTC.

This chain links TRBV6-6 with TRBJ2-1, with 9 nucleotides matching TRBD2. J was trimmed by 4 bases and V by 10 bases; bases with no gene match: 8. CDR3 length: 14 residues. Germline values: CDR1 MNHNY, CDR2 SVGAGI (reference sequence). The DNA for the CDR3 is TGTGCCACCACCCGGACTAGCGATTACAATGAGCAGTTCTTC. This sequence encodes CATTRTSDYNEQFF.

The rearrangement joins TRBV19 to TRBJ2-7; maybe TRBD1 (5 bases). This CDR3 is 14 amino acids long. Germline V gene sequence: CDR1 LNHDA, CDR2 SQIVND (reference sequence). The ends were cut back, 1 base at V and 4 bases at J, with 11 bases in the middle. DNA for the CDR3: TGTGCCAGTAGTATAGGAAGCCAGGGTTACGAGCAGTACTTC. It is translated as CASSIGSQGYEQYF.

The CDR3 here is CASSVGLGGSYTEAFF. CDR3 sequence (DNA): TGTGCCAGCAGCGTAGGGTTGGGGGGGTCTTACACTGAAGCTTTCTTT. The chain combines TRBV9 with TRBJ1-1; maybe TRBD1 (5 bases). This CDR3 has 16 residues. The germline V gene has CDR1 SGDLS and CDR2 YYNGEE. V lost 0 bases and J lost 3, with 15 bases in between.

This clone was seen just once. CDR3 DNA: TGTGCCAGCAGTTCCCGGGACAGGGGTGGCGGCTACACCTTC. This gives the protein CASSSRDRGGGYTF. The rearrangement links TRBV6-5 to TRBJ1-2; 10 nucleotides match TRBD1. V gave up 4 bases and J gave up 8 bases; unmatched junction bases: 7. Per germline, CDR1 MNHEY and CDR2 SVGAGI. This CDR3 has 14 amino acids.

The chain combines TRBV24-1 with TRBJ2-3; no clear D. Trimming removed 5 bases at V and 4 bases at J, with 3 bases between. CDR1 KGHDR and CDR2 SFDVKD come from the germline V gene. This CDR3 spans 11 amino acids. The CDR3 loop reads CATSAADTQYF. The CDR3, as DNA: TGTGCCACCAGTGCCGCAGATACGCAGTATTTT.

This clone was observed once. V is TRBV21-1 and J is TRBJ2-7; the table assigns TRBD2, which was not confirmed against the DNA. TRBV21-1 has pseudogene status. The CDR3 is 16 amino acids. This CDR3 is CASSKMAGTSGGEQYF. The CDR3 nucleotides read TGTGCCAGCAGCAAAATGGCCGGGACTAGCGGGGGGGAGCAGTACTTC.

The chain recombines TRBV19 with TRBJ1-1, with 10 bases identical to TRBD1. Unmatched junction bases numbered 12, after V lost 6 bases and J lost 8 bases. Germline V gene data show CDR1 as LNHDA and CDR2 as SQIVND (reference sequence). The CDR3 consists of 15 residues. CDR3 bases: TGTGCCAGTAGCCAGACGACAGGGGGCATCTCCGAAGCTTTCTTT. Amino acid sequence: CASSQTTGGISEAFF.

The rearrangement joins TRBV10-3 to TRBJ2-1; D is possibly TRBD1 (6 bases). This CDR3 region has 15 residues. Trimming took off 0 bases at V and 4 bases at J, with 10 bases between the two ends. Germline V gene sequence: CDR1 ENHRY, CDR2 SYGVKD. CDR3 loop: CAISESPGQYNEQFF. CDR3 DNA: TGTGCCATCAGTGAGTCTCCGGGACAATACAATGAGCAGTTCTTC.

The DNA for the CDR3 is TGTGCCAGCAGACCAGGGAACGACTATGGCTACACCTTC. Its translation: CASRPGNDYGYTF. The gene calls are TRBV6-5 and TRBJ1-2; the D gene is possibly TRBD1 (5 bases). V dropped 6 bases and J dropped 3 bases, with 11 bases sitting between them. Looked up from germline, CDR1 is MNHEY and CDR2 is SVGAGI. The CDR3 totals 13 residues.

This chain links TRBV3-1 (or the pseudogene TRBV3-2) with TRBJ2-7, with 10 bases identical to TRBD2. The germline gives CDR1 LGHDT, CDR2 YNNKEL (reference sequence). The length of the CDR3 is 16 residues. V shed 4 bases, J shed 4 bases, and the junction held 10 bases outside the gene matches. The CDR3 region is CASSPEAGGILYEQYF. CDR3 sequence (DNA): TGTGCCAGCAGCCCAGAAGCGGGAGGGATCCTGTACGAGCAGTACTTC.

The gene calls are TRBV2 and TRBJ1-1; 7 nucleotides match TRBD1. After removal of 6 bases from V and 0 bases from J, the junction contained 10 bases not matched to a gene. The CDR3 covers 16 residues. CDR1 SNHLY and CDR2 FYNNEI come from the germline V gene. The CDR3 reads CASRKEQGLMNTEAFF. In DNA form, the CDR3 reads TGTGCCAGCAGGAAAGAACAGGGGCTCATGAACACTGAAGCTTTCTTT.

The chain has TRBV5-6 and TRBJ2-3; D ambiguous. CDR1 and CDR2 from the germline V gene are SGHDT and YYEEEE. There are 13 residues in the CDR3. Trimming cost V 0 bases and J 5 bases, with 7 bases left between them. CDR3 bases: TGTGCCAGCAGCTTGGGCCTCGGAGATACGCAGTATTTT. Its translation: CASSLGLGDTQYF.

J is TRBJ2-7 and V is TRBV5-1, with D possibly matching TRBD2 (5 bases). Germline V gene lookup returns CDR1 SGHRS and CDR2 YFSETQ. V was pared by 0 bases and J by 3 bases, with 7 bases between. The CDR3 loop spans 13 amino acids. The CDR3 coding sequence is TGCGCCAGCAGCTTGGACCGGGACTACGAGCAGTACTTC. Protein: CASSLDRDYEQYF.

The V and J genes are TRBV2 and TRBJ2-7; 10 nucleotides agree with TRBD1. The trim removed 7 bases at V and 6 bases at J, leaving 6 bases unmatched. CDR3 size: 13 residues. Per the germline V gene, CDR1 is SNHLY and CDR2 is FYNNEI. For the CDR3, the DNA is TGTGCCAGCATTCGGGACAGGGGAAGCGAGCAGTACTTC. Its translation is CASIRDRGSEQYF.

The chain joins TRBV7-9 to TRBJ2-7, with a tentative D call TRBD2 (5 bases). CDR1 is SEHNR and CDR2 is FQNEAQ in the germline V gene (reference sequence). V lost 4 bases and J lost 4, with 14 bases in between. This CDR3 spans 14 amino acids. CDR3: CASSSLGEWYEQYF. In nucleotides, the CDR3 is TGTGCCAGCAGCTCCCTCGGGGAGTGGTACGAGCAGTACTTC.

This clone was found a few times. The V and J genes are TRBV5-1 and TRBJ2-7, with 10 bases aligning to TRBD1. The CDR3 has 14 residues. J was trimmed by 5 bases and V by 4 bases; bases with no gene match: 6. Germline CDR1 and CDR2: SGHRS and YFSETQ. The CDR3 nucleotides read TGCGCCAGCAGCCGAGGGACAGGGGACCACGAGCAGTACTTC. Its translation is CASSRGTGDHEQYF.

The CDR3 region is CASGAQGSRYSNQPQHF. Written as DNA, the CDR3 is TGTGCCAGCGGTGCCCAGGGGTCTCGTTATAGCAATCAGCCCCAGCATTTT. V usage is TRBV6-1 and J usage is TRBJ1-5, with a tentative D call TRBD1 (6 bases). The V end was cut by 8 bases, the J end by 0 bases, with 20 bases between. Germline V lookup: CDR1 MNHNS, CDR2 SASEGT. There are 17 residues in the CDR3.

V and J are TRBV29-1 and TRBJ1-1; the D is unclear. V was trimmed by 3 bases and J by 8 bases, leaving 7 bases between them. Germline CDR1 reads SQVTM; CDR2 reads ANQGSEA. The CDR3 runs to 10 residues. The CDR3 coding sequence is TGCAGCGTTGACCGGAGGGAAGCTTTCTTT. Its protein is CSVDRREAFF. Complete variable domain (other parts from reference TRBV29-1 and TRBJ1-1): SAVISQKPSRDICQRGTSLTIQCQVDSQVTMMFWYRQQPGQSLTLIATANQGSEATYESGFVIDKFPISRPNLTFSTLTVSNMSPEDSSIYLCSVDRREAFFGQGTRLTVV.